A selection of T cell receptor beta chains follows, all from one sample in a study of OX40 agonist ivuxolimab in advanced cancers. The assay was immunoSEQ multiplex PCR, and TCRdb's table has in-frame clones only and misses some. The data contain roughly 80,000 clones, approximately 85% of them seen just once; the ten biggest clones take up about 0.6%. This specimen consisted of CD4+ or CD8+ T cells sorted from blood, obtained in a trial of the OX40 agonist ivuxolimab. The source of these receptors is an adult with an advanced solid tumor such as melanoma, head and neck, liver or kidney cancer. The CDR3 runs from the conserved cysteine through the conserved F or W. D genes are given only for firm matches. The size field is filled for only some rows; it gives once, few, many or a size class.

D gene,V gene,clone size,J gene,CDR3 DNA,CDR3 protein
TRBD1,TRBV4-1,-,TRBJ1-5,TGCGCCAGCAGCTTACGACAGGGGGCACGCGGGGAGGGCAATCAGCCCCAGCATTTT,CASSLRQGARGEGNQPQHF
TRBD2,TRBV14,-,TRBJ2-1,TGTGCCAGCACCTCGGCTGCTAGCGGATACAATGAGCAGTTCTTC,CASTSAASGYNEQFF
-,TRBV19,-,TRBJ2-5,TGTGCCAGTAGTATGGGGCAGGGTTGGGAGACCCAGTACTTC,CASSMGQGWETQYF
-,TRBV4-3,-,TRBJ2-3,TGCGCCAGCAGCCAAGAGGCCAGAGGAGATACGCAGTATTTT,CASSQEARGDTQYF
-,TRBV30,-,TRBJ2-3,TGTGCCTGGAGTGTCGGGCCAGGGCCAGATACGCAGTATTTT,CAWSVGPGPDTQYF
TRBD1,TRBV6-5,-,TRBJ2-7,TGTGCCAGCAGCTGGCAGGGGGCTAGCTACGAGCAGTACTTC,CASSWQGASYEQYF
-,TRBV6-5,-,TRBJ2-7,TGTGCCAGCAGTAGCCAGAACTCCTACGAGCAGTACTTC,CASSSQNSYEQYF
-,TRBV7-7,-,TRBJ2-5,TGTGCTAGCAGCTCGCGGTCGGAGGGGGCCGGAGAGACCCAGTACTTC,CASSSRSEGAGETQYF
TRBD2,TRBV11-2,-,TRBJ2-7,TGTGCCAGCAGCCTCGGGACTAGCGGCTCCGAGCAGTACTTC,CASSLGTSGSEQYF
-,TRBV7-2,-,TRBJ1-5,TGTGCCAGCAGCTTTGGTCTTAGTAGCAATCAGCCCCAGCATTTT,CASSFGLSSNQPQHF
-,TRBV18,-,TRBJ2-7,TGTGCCAGCTCACCAGTTTCTAGCCGAAGCTCCTACGAGCAGTACTTC,CASSPVSSRSSYEQYF
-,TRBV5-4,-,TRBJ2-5,TGTGCCAGCAGCTTACAGGGAATTCGAGTCGGAGAGACCCAGTACTTC,CASSLQGIRVGETQYF
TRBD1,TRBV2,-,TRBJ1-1,TGTGCCAGCACAAGACGGACAGGGCACACTGAAGCTTTCTTT,CASTRRTGHTEAFF
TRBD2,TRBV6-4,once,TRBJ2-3,TGTGCCAGCAGTGACCGCGGGGGGCCCACAGATACGCAGTATTTT,CASSDRGGPTDTQYF
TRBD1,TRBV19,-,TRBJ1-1,TGTGCCAGTAGTGATGAAAGGACAGGTTGGACTGAAGCTTTCTTT,CASSDERTGWTEAFF